The 30 T cell receptor beta chains below all came from one sample that was sequenced in a study of early T cells in non-severe SARS-CoV-2 infection (dated by TCRdb to the early 2020s). Library prep was done by 5' RACE. Sequencer: NextSeq 500. Through fastp at Q25 and MiXCR, TCRdb rebuilt clones from the public reads, retaining in-frame beta chains. Under each unique CDR3 protein, matching rows form one entry showing the most common genes and DNA. For this sample the table gives some 40,000 distinct CDR3 sequences, of which 5% to 6.5% were detected only once. 25% to 30% of the sample rests with the top ten. The sequencing sample was made of whole blood. These receptors all stem from an adult who was a healthcare worker with PCR-confirmed SARS-CoV-2 infection or an uninfected control (not recorded which).

This clonotype was observed at least ten times. The chain links TRBV5-1 to TRBJ2-3, with 10 bases lining up with TRBD2. Germline V lookup: CDR1 SGHRS, CDR2 YFSETQ. J gave up 5 bases and V 0 bases, and 6 bases lay outside the gene matches. The CDR3 runs to 16 residues. As DNA, the CDR3 is TGCGCCAGCAGCTTGGCGCTAGCGGGGGCAGGAGATACGCAGTATTTT. This sequence encodes CASSLALAGAGDTQYF. The full variable domain, completed using reference TRBV5-1 and TRBJ2-3, is KAGVTQTPRYLIKTRGQQVTLSCSPISGHRSVSWYQQTPGQGLQFLFEYFSETQRNKGNFPGRFSGRQFSNSRSEMNVSTLELGDSALYLCASSLALAGAGDTQYFGPGTRLTVL.

This clonotype came up many times. The rearrangement uses TRBV28 and TRBJ2-7; 7 nucleotides align to TRBD2. From germline, CDR1 is MDHEN and CDR2 SYDVKM. After removal of 8 bases from V and 5 bases from J, the junction contained 15 bases not matched to a gene. The CDR3 contains 15 residues. CDR3 amino acids: CASSSGGLRPDEQYF. In DNA form, the CDR3 reads TGTGCCAGCTCTTCGGGAGGCCTTCGGCCTGACGAGCAGTACTTC. The full variable domain, with the rest looked up from reference TRBV28 and TRBJ2-7, is DVKVTQSSRYLVKRTGEKVFLECVQDMDHENMFWYRQDPGLGLRLIYFSYDVKMKEKGDIPEGYSVSREKKERFSLILESASTNQTSMYLCASSSGGLRPDEQYFGPGTRLTVT.

This clonotype was recorded a few times. This chain joins TRBV18 and TRBJ2-7; 9 positions agree with TRBD1. V lost 0 bases, J lost 5 bases, and 8 bases stayed unmatched. Looked up from germline, CDR1 is KGHSH and CDR2 is LQKENI. There are 16 residues in the CDR3. The CDR3 bases are TGTGCCAGCTCACCACCCGGACAGGGGAGGTACCACGAGCAGTACTTC. It codes for CASSPPGQGRYHEQYF.

In DNA form, the CDR3 reads TGCGCCAGCAGCCAAGTCTGGGGCGGGGCCGACACAGATACGCAGTATTTT. Translated: CASSQVWGGADTDTQYF. This chain links TRBV4-1 with TRBJ2-3; D is possibly TRBD2 (6 bases). This CDR3 has 17 amino acids. Germline lookup yields CDR1 MGHRA and CDR2 YSYEKL. Deletions cut 1 base from V and 2 bases from J, with 16 bases between.

This clonotype was recorded many times. J is TRBJ2-2 and V is TRBV6-2 or TRBV6-3, with D tentatively TRBD2 (6 bases). The V gene lost 8 bases and the J gene lost 1 base, with 14 bases spanning the gap. The V gene's germline CDR1 is MNHEY and CDR2 SVGEGT. The CDR3 totals 15 residues. The CDR3 sequence is CASVAWRGNTGELFF. CDR3 DNA sequence: TGTGCCAGCGTGGCCTGGAGGGGGAACACCGGGGAGCTGTTTTTT.

This clonotype appeared many times. The chain is built from TRBV7-8 and TRBJ1-6; TRBD1 aligns across 8 bases. The CDR3 is 15 residues long. Germline loops: CDR1 SGHVS, CDR2 FQNEAQ. Trimming removed 0 bases from V and 10 bases from J; junction bases left unmatched: 5. As DNA, the CDR3 is TGTGCCAGCAGCTTAGCTCTGGCAGGGGGCTCACCCCTCCACTTT. Protein product: CASSLALAGGSPLHF.

This clonotype came up a few times. CDR3 bases: TGTGCCAGCTCACCCACAGGGGGAGTCACTGAAGCTTTCTTT. Translating it yields CASSPTGGVTEAFF. This sequence joins TRBV18 and TRBJ1-1, with 8 positions matching TRBD1. Germline V lookup: CDR1 KGHSH, CDR2 LQKENI. The CDR3 runs to 14 residues. V was pared by 3 bases and J by 4 bases, with 4 bases of the junction left unmatched. The full variable domain, its missing parts supplied by reference TRBV18 and TRBJ1-1, is NAGVMQNPRHLVRRRGQEARLRCSPMKGHSHVYWYRQLPEEGLKFMVYLQKENIIDESGMPKERFSAEFPKEGPSILRIQQVVRGDSAAYFCASSPTGGVTEAFFGQGTRLTVV.

V is TRBV5-1 and J is TRBJ1-1; D not resolved. V lost 0 bases and J 4 bases, leaving 13 bases between the germline ends. Germline CDR1 is SGHRS and CDR2 is YFSETQ. The CDR3 length is 15 residues. The CDR3 loop reads CASSLAPPRGTEAFF. In nucleotides, the CDR3 is TGCGCCAGCAGCTTGGCTCCCCCGCGGGGCACTGAAGCTTTCTTT.

The V call is TRBV18, the J call TRBJ2-2, with D possibly TRBD2 on 6 matching bases. V gave up 0 bases and J gave up 4 bases, with 9 bases separating them. Looked up from germline, CDR1 is KGHSH and CDR2 is LQKENI. CDR3 length: 15 residues. CDR3 sequence reads: CASSPPGGITGELFF. The CDR3 bases are TGTGCCAGCTCACCACCTGGGGGGATCACCGGGGAGCTGTTTTTT.

This clonotype was counted only a few times. The chain couples TRBV5-8 to TRBJ2-1; 8 bases align to TRBD2. V dropped 0 bases and J dropped 6; count of bases not matched to a gene: 5. The germline V gene has CDR1 SGHTS and CDR2 YDEGEE. CDR3 length: 15 residues. The CDR3 spells CASSLGQRGTNEQFF. The CDR3 nucleotides read TGTGCCAGCAGCTTGGGCCAGCGGGGGACCAATGAGCAGTTCTTC.

In its sample, this clonotype was seen many times. The chain employs TRBV30 and TRBJ1-6, with D unresolved. The V end lost 2 bases, the J end lost 5 bases, and 7 bases lay between the germline ends. The CDR3 has 13 amino acids. Germline V gene data show CDR1 as GTSNPN and CDR2 as SVGIG (reference sequence). The CDR3 DNA reads TGTGCCTGGAGTACAAGTGATAATTCACCCCTCCACTTT. As protein: CAWSTSDNSPLHF.

This clonotype was seen at least ten times. V is TRBV12-3 or TRBV12-4 and J is TRBJ1-1; TRBD1 matches 10 bases. The CDR3 is made up of 13 amino acids. Germline trimming cut 6 bases from V and 4 bases from J; bases unmatched to any gene: 2. The CDR3 DNA sequence: TGTGCCAGCAGCCGGGACAGGGGCACTGAAGCTTTCTTT. It is translated as CASSRDRGTEAFF.

This clonotype was detected ten times or more. This chain connects TRBV4-3 to TRBJ1-2; D is unclear. V was trimmed by 0 bases and J by 7 bases, leaving 21 bases between them. CDR1 LGHNA and CDR2 YSLEER come from the germline V gene. CDR3 length: 17 residues. In DNA form, the CDR3 reads TGCGCCAGCAGCCAAGATCATTTTACAGTCTTCGCTGTTGGCTACACCTTC. Its protein is CASSQDHFTVFAVGYTF.

This chain connects TRBV2 to TRBJ1-5, with 9 bases fitting TRBD1. The CDR3 sequence is 13 residues long. Germline V gives CDR1 SNHLY, CDR2 FYNNEI. V shed 9 bases and J 9 bases; nucleotides not matched to a gene: 9. The DNA for the CDR3 is TGTGCCAGTGGGACAGGGACGTATGGGCCCCAGCATTTT. Translation: CASGTGTYGPQHF.

CDR3 amino acids: CASSAMPGPGHEQYF. For the CDR3, the DNA is TGTGCCAGCAGCGCCATGCCGGGCCCTGGCCACGAGCAGTACTTC. V is TRBV7-3 and J is TRBJ2-7; unclear D gene. Trimming stripped 5 bases from V and 5 bases from J, with 19 bases between. Looked up from germline, CDR1 is SGHTA and CDR2 is FQGTGA. The CDR3 runs 15 residues.

This clonotype has ten or more counts. V gene TRBV20-1 combines with J gene TRBJ2-5, with a possible D match to TRBD2 (6 bases). CDR3 length equals 15 residues. The germline V and J ends were trimmed by 3 bases and 3 bases, with 17 bases remaining between them. Germline V gene lookup returns CDR1 DFQATT and CDR2 SNEGSKA (reference sequence). CDR3 amino acids: CSASLPRTTKETQYF. DNA for the CDR3: TGCAGTGCTAGTCTCCCGCGGACTACCAAAGAGACCCAGTACTTC.

In this sample, this clonotype turned up many times. The chain has TRBV7-9 and TRBJ2-1; 9 bases are a match to TRBD1. CDR3 size: 15 residues. Germline V gives CDR1 SEHNR, CDR2 FQNEAQ (reference sequence). The V segment lost 7 bases and the J segment 2 bases; nucleotides outside the gene matches: 6. The CDR3 protein is CASKSGTGTYNEQFF. In DNA, the CDR3 is TGTGCCAGCAAATCCGGGACAGGGACCTACAATGAGCAGTTCTTC.

The chain recombines TRBV7-2 with TRBJ2-3; D is unresolved. The CDR3 is 14 amino acids. Germline lookup yields CDR1 SGHTA and CDR2 FQGNSA. V was trimmed by 1 base and J by 2 bases, leaving 7 bases between them. Here the CDR3 reads CASSLDGVTDTQYF. The CDR3 DNA follows: TGTGCCAGCAGCTTAGATGGGGTCACAGATACGCAGTATTTT. Combining the CDR3 with reference TRBV7-2 and TRBJ2-3 gives the whole variable domain GAGVSQSPSNKVTEKGKDVELRCDPISGHTALYWYRQSLGQGLEFLIYFQGNSAPDKSGLPSDRFSAERTGGSVSTLTIQRTQQEDSAVYLCASSLDGVTDTQYFGPGTRLTVL.

This clonotype was observed many times. In nucleotides, the CDR3 is TGTGCCAGCAGTTACTTTAGCGTTTCCTACAATGAGCAGTTCTTC. Its translation is CASSYFSVSYNEQFF. The chain links TRBV6-2 or TRBV6-3 to TRBJ2-1; D perhaps matches TRBD2 (5 bases). Trimming took 1 base from V and 1 from J, leaving 8 bases between them. This CDR3 region has 15 residues. In germline, CDR1 is MNHEY, CDR2 SVGEGT.

This clonotype was seen many times. The chain joins TRBV4-2 to TRBJ2-5; tentative D call: TRBD2 (6 bases). Per germline, CDR1 LGHNA and CDR2 YNFKEQ. CDR3 length: 16 residues. The V end was cut by 5 bases, the J end by 4 bases, with 20 bases between. Written as DNA, the CDR3 is TGTGCCAGCAGCATCTCCGGGGGAGCAAGGGGAGAGACCCAGTACTTC. Protein: CASSISGGARGETQYF.

This chain joins TRBV7-3 and TRBJ2-6; possible D gene TRBD1, 6 bases. The germline V and J ends were trimmed by 5 bases and 3 bases, with 14 bases remaining between them. The germline V gene has CDR1 SGHTA and CDR2 FQGTGA. The CDR3 is made up of 16 amino acids. As DNA, the CDR3 is TGTGCCAGCAGCACAAACAGGGCCTTTGGGGCCAACGTCCTGACTTTC. Translated: CASSTNRAFGANVLTF.

This clonotype was seen ten or more times. The V gene is TRBV12-3 or TRBV12-4, the J gene TRBJ1-2, with 8 bases fitting TRBD1. The ends lost 1 base at V and 3 bases at J; junction bases unmatched: 4. The CDR3 spans 15 residues. The CDR3 bases are TGTGCCAGCAGTTTAGGGACAGGGTATGACTATGGCTACACCTTC. Translating it yields CASSLGTGYDYGYTF.

This clonotype was picked up many times. The genes are TRBV7-2 and TRBJ2-1, with 10 nucleotides matching TRBD2. The CDR3 has 17 amino acids. V dropped 4 bases and J dropped 0; count of bases not matched to a gene: 6. Germline CDR1 and CDR2: SGHTA and FQGNSA. CDR3 DNA: TGTGCCAGCAGCTCCCGGACTAGCGGCCACTCCTACAATGAGCAGTTCTTC. Amino acids: CASSSRTSGHSYNEQFF.

This clonotype turned up a few times. This chain connects TRBV19 to TRBJ2-3; D gene ambiguous. Germline CDR1 LNHDA, CDR2 SQIVND (reference sequence). The CDR3 length is 15 residues. V lost 3 bases to trimming and J lost 2 bases, with 12 bases between them. The CDR3 region has the DNA TGTGCCAGTAGTATTAGGAAAACGGCCACAGATACGCAGTATTTT. Amino acids: CASSIRKTATDTQYF.

This clonotype was seen at least ten times. The V gene is TRBV29-1, the J gene TRBJ1-1; D call uncertain. Deletions cut 6 bases from V and 0 bases from J, with 14 bases between. The germline gives CDR1 SQVTM, CDR2 ANQGSEA. This CDR3 comprises 14 residues. CDR3 amino acids: CSVKVQAMNTEAFF. CDR3 coding DNA: TGCAGCGTGAAAGTGCAGGCGATGAACACTGAAGCTTTCTTT.

On this clonotype: Possible read error: a much larger clone is one base away. This sequence joins TRBV24-1 and TRBJ1-1; D perhaps matches TRBD1 (5 bases). The CDR3 spans 15 residues. Germline V gene sequence: CDR1 KGHDR, CDR2 SFDVKD. CDR3 sequence: CVTSGLRVPNTEAFF. The CDR3 DNA follows: TGTGTCACCAGTGGCCTCAGGGTCCCGAACACTGAAGCTTTCTTT.

Relative to its sample, this clonotype is medium-sized. The rearrangement uses TRBV24-1 and TRBJ2-5; 11 bases line up with TRBD1. CDR1 and CDR2 from the germline V gene are KGHDR and SFDVKD. V trimming: 9 bases; J trimming: 0 bases; junction bases outside the gene matches: 5. The CDR3 is 15 amino acids. The CDR3 DNA sequence: TGTGCCACCCGCCCGGGACAGGGGGACCAAGAGACCCAGTACTTC. This codes for CATRPGQGDQETQYF.

This clonotype was detected ten times or more. The V call is TRBV7-9, the J call TRBJ2-7; the match to TRBD2 covers 10 bases. V lost 4 bases, J lost 5 bases, and 5 bases stayed unmatched. Germline CDR1 is SEHNR and CDR2 is FQNEAQ (reference sequence). The CDR3 loop spans 14 amino acids. CDR3 amino acids: CASSSSGGIHEQYF. The CDR3 DNA sequence: TGTGCCAGCAGCTCTAGCGGGGGTATCCACGAGCAGTACTTC.

At least ten counts were recorded for this clonotype. The rearrangement joins TRBV4-2 to TRBJ2-7; weak D call: TRBD2 (5 bases). The CDR3 extends over 14 amino acids. With 3 bases removed from V and 7 bases from J, the gap between germline ends came to 16 bases. Per the germline V gene, CDR1 is LGHNA and CDR2 is YNFKEQ. The CDR3 DNA reads TGTGCCAGCAGCCACCCCGGTAATTCGGGGGAGCAGTACTTC. Protein sequence: CASSHPGNSGEQYF.

This clonotype appeared many times. V usage is TRBV7-9 and J usage is TRBJ2-1; the D gene is possibly TRBD1 (6 bases). Germline-derived CDR1 and CDR2 are SEHNR and FQNEAQ (reference sequence). There are 17 residues in the CDR3. The V and J ends lost 5 bases and 1 base respectively, with 18 bases between them. The CDR3 is CASSTRGWQGSYNEQFF. The CDR3 DNA sequence: TGTGCCAGCAGCACCCGCGGCTGGCAGGGGTCCTACAATGAGCAGTTCTTC.